The clone carrying this T cell receptor (beta chain) has only a few counts. TCRdb fed the RT-PCR reads into MiXCR, producing one record per CDR3 protein. The table records about 110,000 distinct CDR3 sequences, 35% of them present only once. This entry comes from a study of patients and donors after allogeneic stem cell transplantation. The ends were cut back, 6 bases at V and 6 bases at J, with 11 bases in the middle. The CDR3 runs 12 residues. The chain employs TRBV12-3 or TRBV12-4 and TRBJ1-1; D remains ambiguous. Input material: blood, either unsorted or a sorted T cell fraction (not recorded which). The sequence came from a human donor who was either an allogeneic HSCT recipient or a stem cell or donor lymphocyte infusion donor (not recorded which). It is not recorded whose cells these are; they may come from a transplant donor. CDR3 coding DNA: TGTGCCAGCAGAGGGCCAGACGCTGAAGCTTTCTTT. Protein product: CASRGPDAEAFF.